Below, 9 T cell receptor beta chains from the same sample are listed, as sequenced in a study of shared T cell receptors in the human thymus. Generated by immunoSEQ multiplex PCR, the TCRdb table keeps only in-frame clones and is missing some. The sample holds 500,000 to 550,000 clones, about 84% seen once. This same sample was also part of a study on human thymus T cells.

The specimen was thymocytes. Receptors originate from a boy under two years old with a congenital heart defect.

V is TRBV9 and J is TRBJ2-7; 16 bases agree with TRBD2. The CDR3 has 18 amino acids. Germline V gives CDR1 SGDLS, CDR2 YYNGEE. Unmatched junction bases numbered 9, after V lost 5 bases and J lost 1 base. The CDR3, as DNA: TGTGCCAGCAGTCCCACCGGGACTAGCGGGAGGGGATCCTACGAGCAGTACTTC. It specifies CASSPTGTSGRGSYEQYF. Variable domain in full (rest from reference TRBV9 and TRBJ2-7): DSGVTQTPKHLITATGQRVTLRCSPRSGDLSVYWYQQSLDQGLQFLIQYYNGEERAKGNILERFSAQQFPDLHSELNLSSLELGDSALYFCASSPTGTSGRGSYEQYFGPGTRLTVT.

The chain is built from TRBV5-4 and TRBJ2-4; TRBD2 matches at 8 bases. J lost 2 bases, V lost 0 bases, and 4 bases had no gene match. CDR1 SGHNT and CDR2 YYREEE come from the germline V gene (reference sequence). CDR3 length: 16 residues. The CDR3 loop is CASSLGSGSPKNIQYF. The CDR3 DNA follows: TGTGCCAGCAGCTTGGGCAGCGGGAGTCCCAAAAACATTCAGTACTTC. Combining the CDR3 with reference TRBV5-4 and TRBJ2-4 gives the whole variable domain ETGVTQSPTHLIKTRGQQVTLRCSSQSGHNTVSWYQQALGQGPQFIFQYYREEENGRGNFPPRFSGLQFPNYSSELNVNALELDDSALYLCASSLGSGSPKNIQYFGAGTRLSVL.

This clone was observed a few times. An end of the junction does not agree with germline; a read error may underlie this. The rearrangement links TRBV7-7 to TRBJ2-2; 8 nucleotides align to TRBD2. The CDR3 consists of 15 residues. Germline CDR1 reads SSHAT; CDR2 reads FNYEAQ (reference sequence). CDR3 sequence reads: CASSPVSGGTGELFF. CDR3 bases: TGTGCTAGCAGTCCCGTCTCGGGGGGGACCGGGGAGCTGTTTTTT.

This chain joins TRBV4-3 and TRBJ2-3, with TRBD2 identical over 12 bases. Germline CDR1 LGHNA, CDR2 YSLEER. The CDR3 totals 20 residues. The V segment lost 1 base and the J segment 3 bases; nucleotides outside the gene matches: 14. CDR3 region: CASSQVSETSGRDWTDTQYF. As DNA, the CDR3 is TGCGCCAGCAGCCAAGTATCAGAGACTAGCGGGAGAGATTGGACAGATACGCAGTATTTT.

The chain joins TRBV28 to TRBJ2-7, with 7 nucleotides matching TRBD2. The germline gives CDR1 MDHEN, CDR2 SYDVKM. Trimming cost V 0 bases and J 6 bases; bases outside gene matches: 11. The length of the CDR3 is 16 residues. CDR3 loop: CASSLCWGGSILEQYF. The CDR3 region has the DNA TGTGCCAGCAGTTTATGCTGGGGCGGGAGCATCCTCGAGCAGTACTTC.

The chain carries TRBV7-9 and TRBJ2-3, with 9 bases that match TRBD2. The ends lost 5 bases at V and 2 bases at J; junction bases unmatched: 8. There are 16 residues in the CDR3. Per the germline V gene, CDR1 is SEHNR and CDR2 is FQNEAQ (reference sequence). CDR3: CASSLRLAGFTDTQYF. DNA of the CDR3: TGTGCCAGCAGCCTTAGGCTAGCGGGATTCACAGATACGCAGTATTTT. Using reference TRBV7-9 and TRBJ2-3 for the parts outside the CDR3, the full variable domain is DTGVSQNPRHKITKRGQNVTFRCDPISEHNRLYWYRQTLGQGPEFLTYFQNEAQLEKSRLLSDRFSAERPKGSFSTLEIQRTEQGDSAMYLCASSLRLAGFTDTQYFGPGTRLTVL.

CDR3 sequence: CAITPMGRSYEQYF. DNA for the CDR3: TGTGCCATCACCCCCATGGGCAGATCCTACGAGCAGTACTTC. The chain recombines TRBV10-3 with TRBJ2-7, with no clear D. The CDR3 runs to 14 residues. Germline CDR1 reads ENHRY; CDR2 reads SYGVKD. The ends were cut back, 7 bases at V and 1 base at J, with 14 bases in the middle.

The V and J genes are TRBV27 and TRBJ2-2; 8 bases are a match to TRBD2. V shed 0 bases and J 4 bases; nucleotides not matched to a gene: 4. This CDR3 region has 16 residues. Looked up from germline, CDR1 is MNHEY and CDR2 is SMNVEV (reference sequence). CDR3: CASSLSRLAGTGELFF. The CDR3 nucleotides read TGTGCCAGCAGTTTATCTCGGCTAGCGGGCACCGGGGAGCTGTTTTTT.

The chain has TRBV15 and TRBJ1-4; 12 nucleotides agree with TRBD1. The CDR3 is 16 amino acids. V lost 0 bases, J lost 8 bases, and 4 bases stayed unmatched. The germline CDR1 and CDR2 sequences are LNHNV and YYDKDF (reference sequence). Here the CDR3 DNA reads TGTGCCACCAGCAGAGAGGGACAGGGGGCTGGGGAAAAACTGTTTTTT. This codes for CATSREGQGAGEKLFF.